The rows below give T cell receptor beta chains drawn from one sample of a study of T-cell reconstitution after alpha-beta-depleted transplantation in children. TCRdb processed the PCR reads anew with MiXCR; each CDR3 protein has one entry. Of hundreds of thousands of distinct CDR3 sequences in the sample, 23% were seen once. The starting material was PBMCs, mostly from graft donor cells, obtained 360 days after TCRalphabeta/CD19-depleted stem cell transplant. These receptor sequences come from a boy less than two years old who had a stem cell transplant for acute myeloid leukemia, so the T cells may come from the graft donor. Both conserved end residues are part of each CDR3. The order of the fields is J gene, clone size, D gene, V gene, CDR3 DNA, CDR3 protein. D genes are given only for firm matches. Size is omitted from some rows. Given values are once, few, many or a class for expanded clones.

j_call: TRBJ1-3; clone_size: -; d_call: -; v_call: TRBV6-1; cdr3_nt: TGTGCCAGCTCCCCGGACCTGAGCTCTGGAAACACCATATATTTT; cdr3_aa: CASSPDLSSGNTIYF
j_call: TRBJ2-5; clone_size: -; d_call: -; v_call: TRBV5-1; cdr3_nt: TGCGCCAGCAACAGGAACGGAGAGACCCAGTACTTC; cdr3_aa: CASNRNGETQYF
j_call: TRBJ2-5; clone_size: many; d_call: -; v_call: TRBV6-1; cdr3_nt: TGTGCCAGCAGTGACCAAGGGAGAGAGACCCAGTACTTC; cdr3_aa: CASSDQGRETQYF
j_call: TRBJ2-6; clone_size: many; d_call: TRBD2; v_call: TRBV5-1; cdr3_nt: TGCGCCAGCAGCTTCGGGGGGGGCAACTCTGGGGCCAACGTCCTGACTTTC; cdr3_aa: CASSFGGGNSGANVLTF
j_call: TRBJ2-2; clone_size: many; d_call: -; v_call: TRBV5-1; cdr3_nt: TGCGCCAGCAGCACCCAGGCAGGGAGAGACACCGGGGAGCTGTTTTTT; cdr3_aa: CASSTQAGRDTGELFF
j_call: TRBJ1-5; clone_size: -; d_call: -; v_call: TRBV28; cdr3_nt: TGTGCCAGCCGACTGGGGACAACAGATCAGCCCCAGCATTTT; cdr3_aa: CASRLGTTDQPQHF
j_call: TRBJ2-2; clone_size: -; d_call: -; v_call: TRBV5-1; cdr3_nt: TGCGCCAGCAGCTTGGACAGGACCTACACCGGGGAGCTGTTTTTT; cdr3_aa: CASSLDRTYTGELFF
j_call: TRBJ1-2; clone_size: few; d_call: TRBD1; v_call: TRBV20-1; cdr3_nt: TGCAGTGCCACGGACAGGGTCTATGGCTACACCTTC; cdr3_aa: CSATDRVYGYTF
j_call: TRBJ2-3; clone_size: -; d_call: TRBD2; v_call: TRBV7-3; cdr3_nt: TGTGCCAGCAGCCGGTCAACTAGCGGCGGGGATACGCAGTATTTT; cdr3_aa: CASSRSTSGGDTQYF
j_call: TRBJ1-3; clone_size: many; d_call: -; v_call: TRBV15; cdr3_nt: TGTGCCACCAGCAGAGAGGGTCGACGGGGAAACACCATATATTTT; cdr3_aa: CATSREGRRGNTIYF
j_call: TRBJ1-2; clone_size: few; d_call: -; v_call: TRBV21-1; cdr3_nt: TGTGCCAGCAGCCCTGCGGATGGCTATGGCTACACCTTC; cdr3_aa: CASSPADGYGYTF
j_call: TRBJ2-2; clone_size: few; d_call: -; v_call: TRBV4-3; cdr3_nt: TGCGCCAGCAGCCCTCGTAGGGTAGGAGGCGGGGAGCTGTTTTTT; cdr3_aa: CASSPRRVGGGELFF
j_call: TRBJ2-7; clone_size: many; d_call: -; v_call: TRBV7-9; cdr3_nt: TGTGCCAGCAGCTTAGACCAGGGAGGTGGCTACGAGCAGTACTTC; cdr3_aa: CASSLDQGGGYEQYF
j_call: TRBJ2-7; clone_size: -; d_call: -; v_call: TRBV4-3; cdr3_nt: TGCGCCAGCAGCCAAGATCTACGGCTATCGGACTACGAGCAGTACTTC; cdr3_aa: CASSQDLRLSDYEQYF
j_call: TRBJ2-7; clone_size: -; d_call: TRBD1; v_call: TRBV7-9; cdr3_nt: TGTGCCAGCAGCGCACTACCGGGACAGGGTGTACGAGAGCAGTACTTC; cdr3_aa: CASSALPGQGVREQYF
j_call: TRBJ1-1; clone_size: few; d_call: -; v_call: TRBV29-1; cdr3_nt: TGCAGCGTTGGTGCGGCAGGGAGGGAAAACACTGAAGCTTTCTTT; cdr3_aa: CSVGAAGRENTEAFF
j_call: TRBJ2-5; clone_size: few; d_call: -; v_call: TRBV24-1; cdr3_nt: TGTGCCACCAGTGAACGGGTCCAAGAGACCCAGTACTTC; cdr3_aa: CATSERVQETQYF
j_call: TRBJ2-4; clone_size: -; d_call: -; v_call: TRBV6-5; cdr3_nt: TGTGCCAGCAGTTACACCGATAAGGACAGAGAAAACATTCAGTACTTC; cdr3_aa: CASSYTDKDRENIQYF
j_call: TRBJ2-3; clone_size: -; d_call: TRBD2; v_call: TRBV5-5; cdr3_nt: TGTGCCAGCAGCCCGCGATATAGCGGGGGAGGCACAGATACGCAGTATTTT; cdr3_aa: CASSPRYSGGGTDTQYF
j_call: TRBJ1-4; clone_size: many; d_call: -; v_call: TRBV12-3/TRBV12-4; cdr3_nt: TGTGCCAGCAGTCCCCAAACAGGCGTTAAACTGTTTTTT; cdr3_aa: CASSPQTGVKLFF
j_call: TRBJ2-1; clone_size: few; d_call: TRBD1; v_call: TRBV20-1; cdr3_nt: TGCAGTGCTAGACAACAGGGGCAATCGTACAATGAGCAGTTCTTC; cdr3_aa: CSARQQGQSYNEQFF
j_call: TRBJ1-1; clone_size: -; d_call: -; v_call: TRBV10-2; cdr3_nt: TGCGCCACCCACTTCGGGGATGAGACTGAAGCTTTCTTT; cdr3_aa: CATHFGDETEAFF
j_call: TRBJ1-5; clone_size: -; d_call: -; v_call: TRBV4-3; cdr3_nt: TGCGCCAGCAGCCAAGTCAGGGATCAGCCCCAGCATTTT; cdr3_aa: CASSQVRDQPQHF
j_call: TRBJ2-7; clone_size: -; d_call: -; v_call: TRBV12-3/TRBV12-4; cdr3_nt: TGTGCCAGCAGTGCCTTGGGCTACGAGCAGTACTTC; cdr3_aa: CASSALGYEQYF
j_call: TRBJ1-2; clone_size: -; d_call: TRBD1; v_call: TRBV4-1; cdr3_nt: TGCGCCAGCAGCCAAGATGAGGGGGCAAGCTATGGCTACACCTTC; cdr3_aa: CASSQDEGASYGYTF
j_call: TRBJ1-4; clone_size: -; d_call: -; v_call: TRBV5-5; cdr3_nt: TGTGCCAGCATCCCGACGGCGGGAACTAATGAAAAACTGTTTTTT; cdr3_aa: CASIPTAGTNEKLFF
j_call: TRBJ1-1; clone_size: once; d_call: -; v_call: TRBV3-1; cdr3_nt: TGTGCCAGCAGCCTCCGGACAGTTGGTAGGACTGAAGCTTTCTTT; cdr3_aa: CASSLRTVGRTEAFF
j_call: TRBJ1-1; clone_size: -; d_call: -; v_call: TRBV10-3; cdr3_nt: TGTGCCATCAGGAGGGAGGGTACTGAAGCTTTCTTT; cdr3_aa: CAIRREGTEAFF
j_call: TRBJ1-1; clone_size: few; d_call: -; v_call: TRBV4-3; cdr3_nt: TGCGCCAGCAGCCAAGAAAGGACAGCTAACACTGAAGCTTTCTTT; cdr3_aa: CASSQERTANTEAFF
j_call: TRBJ2-1; clone_size: few; d_call: TRBD2; v_call: TRBV20-1; cdr3_nt: TGCAGTGCCATCTCGGGGAGCGGGGGTTACAATGAGCAGTTCTTC; cdr3_aa: CSAISGSGGYNEQFF
j_call: TRBJ2-1; clone_size: few; d_call: TRBD2; v_call: TRBV20-1; cdr3_nt: TGCAGTGCTAGCAAAGCGGGGGAGGGGGATGAGCAGTTCTTC; cdr3_aa: CSASKAGEGDEQFF
j_call: TRBJ2-2; clone_size: many; d_call: -; v_call: TRBV12-3/TRBV12-4; cdr3_nt: TGTGCCAGCAGCTTCGAGGACCACGAAATAGAGGAGCTGTTTTTT; cdr3_aa: CASSFEDHEIEELFF
j_call: TRBJ1-2; clone_size: many; d_call: -; v_call: TRBV3-1; cdr3_nt: TGTGCCAGCAGCCAAGACCCGGACAGCTCATATGGCTACACCTTC; cdr3_aa: CASSQDPDSSYGYTF